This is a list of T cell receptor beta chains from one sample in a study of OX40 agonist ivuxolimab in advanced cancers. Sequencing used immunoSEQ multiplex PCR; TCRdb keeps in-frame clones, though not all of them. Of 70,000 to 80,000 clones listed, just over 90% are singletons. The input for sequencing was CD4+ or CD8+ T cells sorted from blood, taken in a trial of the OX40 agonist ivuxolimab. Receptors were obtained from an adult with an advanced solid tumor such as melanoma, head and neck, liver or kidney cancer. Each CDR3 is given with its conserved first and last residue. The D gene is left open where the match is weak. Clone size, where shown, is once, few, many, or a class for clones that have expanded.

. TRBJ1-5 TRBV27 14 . TGTGCCAGCAGTTCCCCGGGGGTCAATCAGCCCCAGCATTTT CASSSPGVNQPQHF
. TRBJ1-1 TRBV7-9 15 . TGTGCCAGCAGCTCCATATCGCAATGGGGTGCTGAAGCTTTCTTT CASSSISQWGAEAFF
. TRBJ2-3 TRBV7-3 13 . TGTGCCAGCAGTTTAGGAGGGAAAGATACGCAGTATTTT CASSLGGKDTQYF
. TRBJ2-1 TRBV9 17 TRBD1 TGTGCCAGCAGCGTAGGAGGGGGACAGGGGCTTTACAATGAGCAGTTCTTC CASSVGGGQGLYNEQFF
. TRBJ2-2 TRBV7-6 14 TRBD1 TGTGCCAGCAGCACTGGACAGGGATGGGGGGAGCTGTTTTTT CASSTGQGWGELFF
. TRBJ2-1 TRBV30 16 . TGTGCCTGGAGTGTACACACACGGAGCTCCTACAATGAGCAGTTCTTC CAWSVHTRSSYNEQFF
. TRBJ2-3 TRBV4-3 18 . TGCGCCAGCAGCCAAGGTGTCTCGGCTTCAATTAGCACAGATACGCAGTATTTT CASSQGVSASISTDTQYF
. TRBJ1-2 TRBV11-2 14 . TGTGCCAGCAGCTCTATAGGTTCGAACTATGGCTACACCTTC CASSSIGSNYGYTF
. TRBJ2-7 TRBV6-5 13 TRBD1 TGTGCCAGCAGTTACGGACAGGGGGCCGAGCAGTACTTC CASSYGQGAEQYF
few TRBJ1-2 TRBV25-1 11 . TGTGCCAGCAGTGAGAACTATGGCTACACCTTC CASSENYGYTF
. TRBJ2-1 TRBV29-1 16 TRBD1 TGCAGCGTTGAAGATCCTGTACAGGGGATCTACAATGAGCAGTTCTTC CSVEDPVQGIYNEQFF
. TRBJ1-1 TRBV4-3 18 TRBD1 TGCGCCAGCAGCCAAGAATCCGGGACAGGGGGCGTGAACACTGAAGCTTTCTTT CASSQESGTGGVNTEAFF
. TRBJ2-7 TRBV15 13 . TGTGCCACCAGCAGTGCAGGGGACTACGAGCAGTACTTC CATSSAGDYEQYF
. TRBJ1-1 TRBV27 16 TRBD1 TGTGCCAGCAGTTTAGGGGGACAGATCATGAACACTGAAGCTTTCTTT CASSLGGQIMNTEAFF